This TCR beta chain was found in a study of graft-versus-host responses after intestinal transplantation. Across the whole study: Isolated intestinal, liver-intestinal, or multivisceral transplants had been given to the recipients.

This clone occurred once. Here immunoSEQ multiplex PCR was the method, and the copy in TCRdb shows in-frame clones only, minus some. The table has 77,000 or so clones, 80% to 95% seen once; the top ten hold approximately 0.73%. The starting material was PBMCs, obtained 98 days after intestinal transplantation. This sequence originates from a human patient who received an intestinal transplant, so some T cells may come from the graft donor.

The CDR3 reads CASSLGQNTEAFF. The CDR3 DNA reads as TGTGCCAGCAGCTTAGGACAGAACACTGAAGCTTTCTTT. The gene calls are TRBV11-1 and TRBJ1-1; no reliable D call. V was shortened by 1 base and J by 1 base, with 4 bases between the two germline ends. The germline V gene encodes CDR1 SGHAT and CDR2 FQDESV (reference sequence). The CDR3 extends over 13 amino acids.